Listed here are 3 T cell receptor beta chains from one sample, sequenced in a study of T cells in Graves' hyperthyroidism and ophthalmopathy. TCR beta CDR3 regions were amplified from RNA. HTBI primers were used for first-round RT-PCR of the TCR CDR3. TCRdb processed the multiplex PCR reads anew with MiXCR; each CDR3 protein has one entry. The table lists approximately 640,000 distinct CDR3 sequences, over 40% of them singletons, with more than 7% in the top ten. Sequenced input: peripheral blood or thyroid tissue (not recorded which). These receptors all come from an adult man with Graves' disease, either hyperthyroidism or ophthalmopathy (not recorded which).

V usage is TRBV29-1 and J usage is TRBJ1-5, with 9 bases fitting TRBD1. V shed 1 base and J 4 bases; nucleotides not matched to a gene: 2. The CDR3 runs 14 residues. CDR1 and CDR2 from the germline V gene are SQVTM and ANQGSEA. This CDR3 is CSVEGGQGNQPQHF. Written as DNA, the CDR3 is TGCAGCGTTGAAGGAGGACAGGGGAATCAGCCCCAGCATTTT.

The CDR3: CASRSGQDYPEAFF. The CDR3 DNA follows: TGTGCCAGCAGGTCGGGACAGGACTACCCCGAAGCTTTCTTT. The chain recombines TRBV2 with TRBJ1-1; TRBD1 matches 8 bases. The CDR3 consists of 14 residues. The J segment lost 8 bases and the V segment lost 6 bases, leaving 11 bases of the junction unmatched. Per the germline V gene, CDR1 is SNHLY and CDR2 is FYNNEI.

The chain has TRBV7-9 and TRBJ2-6; D might be TRBD2 (5 bases). This CDR3 has 15 amino acids. The V end lost 5 bases, the J end lost 2 bases, and 10 bases lay between the germline ends. Germline CDR1 is SEHNR and CDR2 is FQNEAQ (reference sequence). The CDR3 DNA sequence: TGTGCCAGCAGCCTAGAGGAGGCTGGGGCCAACGTCCTGACTTTC. This encodes CASSLEEAGANVLTF.